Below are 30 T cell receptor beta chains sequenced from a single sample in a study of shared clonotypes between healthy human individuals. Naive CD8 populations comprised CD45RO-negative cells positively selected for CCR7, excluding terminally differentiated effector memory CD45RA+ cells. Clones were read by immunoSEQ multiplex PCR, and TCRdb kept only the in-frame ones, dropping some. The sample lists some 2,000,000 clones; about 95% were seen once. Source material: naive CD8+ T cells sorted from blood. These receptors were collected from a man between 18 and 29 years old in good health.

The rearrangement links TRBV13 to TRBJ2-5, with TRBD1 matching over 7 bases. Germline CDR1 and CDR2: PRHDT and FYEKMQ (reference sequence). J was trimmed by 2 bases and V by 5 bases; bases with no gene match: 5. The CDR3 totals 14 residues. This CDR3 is CASSEDRRQETQYF. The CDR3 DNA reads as TGTGCCAGCAGCGAGGACAGGAGACAAGAGACCCAGTACTTC.

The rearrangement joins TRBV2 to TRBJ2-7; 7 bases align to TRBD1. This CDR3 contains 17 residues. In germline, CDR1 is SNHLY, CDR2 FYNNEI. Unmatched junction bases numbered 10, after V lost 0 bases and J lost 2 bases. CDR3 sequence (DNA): TGTGCCAGCAGTGAAGCGCCGTGGACAGGATGGGCCTACGAGCAGTACTTC. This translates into CASSEAPWTGWAYEQYF.

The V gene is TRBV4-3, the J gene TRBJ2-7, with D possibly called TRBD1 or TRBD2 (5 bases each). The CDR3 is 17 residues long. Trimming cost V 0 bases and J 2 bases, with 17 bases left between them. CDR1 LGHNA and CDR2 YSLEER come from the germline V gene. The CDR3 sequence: CASSQDWVGTETYEQYF. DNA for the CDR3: TGCGCCAGCAGCCAAGATTGGGTTGGGACGGAGACCTACGAGCAGTACTTC.

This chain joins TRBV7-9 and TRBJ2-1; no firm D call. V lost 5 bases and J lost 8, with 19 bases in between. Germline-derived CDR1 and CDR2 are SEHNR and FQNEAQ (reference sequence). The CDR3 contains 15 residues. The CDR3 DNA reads TGTGCCAGCAGCCTTCTCGAGGACCCCACGGATGAGCAGTTCTTC. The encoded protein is CASSLLEDPTDEQFF.

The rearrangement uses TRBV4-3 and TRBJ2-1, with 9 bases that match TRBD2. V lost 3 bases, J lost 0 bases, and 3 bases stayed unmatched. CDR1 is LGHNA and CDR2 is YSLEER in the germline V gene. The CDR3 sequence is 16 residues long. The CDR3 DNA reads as TGCGCCAGCAGCCACGGTAGCGGGAGCTCCTACAATGAGCAGTTCTTC. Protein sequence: CASSHGSGSSYNEQFF.

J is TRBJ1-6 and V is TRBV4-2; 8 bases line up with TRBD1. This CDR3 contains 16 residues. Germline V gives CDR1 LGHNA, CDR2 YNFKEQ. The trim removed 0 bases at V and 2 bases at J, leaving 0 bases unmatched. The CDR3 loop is CASSQEGQAYNSPLHF. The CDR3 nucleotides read TGTGCCAGCAGCCAAGAGGGACAGGCCTATAATTCACCCCTCCACTTT.

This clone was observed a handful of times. The CDR3 coding sequence is TGCAGCGTAGAGGGACAGGGAAAGCGCTATGGCTACACCTTC. Protein sequence: CSVEGQGKRYGYTF. The V call is TRBV29-1, the J call TRBJ1-2, with 9 bases fitting TRBD1. Germline V gene lookup returns CDR1 SQVTM and CDR2 ANQGSEA. This CDR3 is 14 amino acids long. V trimming: 6 bases; J trimming: 4 bases; junction bases outside the gene matches: 9.

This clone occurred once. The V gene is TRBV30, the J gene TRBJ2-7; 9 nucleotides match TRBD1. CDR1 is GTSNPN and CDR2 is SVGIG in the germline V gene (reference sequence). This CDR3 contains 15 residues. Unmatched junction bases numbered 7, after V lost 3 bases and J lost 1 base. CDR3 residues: CAWSDDRGGSYEQYF. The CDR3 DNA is TGTGCCTGGAGCGATGACAGGGGGGGTTCCTACGAGCAGTACTTC. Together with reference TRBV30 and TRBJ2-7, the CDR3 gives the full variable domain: SQTIHQWPATLVQPVGSPLSLECTVEGTSNPNLYWYRQAAGRGLQLLFYSVGIGQISSEVPQNLSASRPQDRQFILSSKKLLLSDSGFYLCAWSDDRGGSYEQYFGPGTRLTVT.

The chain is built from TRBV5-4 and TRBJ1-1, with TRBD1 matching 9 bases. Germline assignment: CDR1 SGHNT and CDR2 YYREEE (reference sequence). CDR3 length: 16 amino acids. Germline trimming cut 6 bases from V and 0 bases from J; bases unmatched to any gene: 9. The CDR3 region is CASNPGTGLMNTEAFF. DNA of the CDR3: TGTGCCAGCAACCCCGGGACAGGGCTCATGAACACTGAAGCTTTCTTT.

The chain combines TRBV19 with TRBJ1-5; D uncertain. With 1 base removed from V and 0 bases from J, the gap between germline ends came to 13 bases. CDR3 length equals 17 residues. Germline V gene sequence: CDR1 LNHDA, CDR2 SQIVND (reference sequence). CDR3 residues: CASSIGVAPYSNQPQHF. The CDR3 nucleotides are TGTGCCAGTAGTATAGGGGTAGCCCCTTATAGCAATCAGCCCCAGCATTTT.

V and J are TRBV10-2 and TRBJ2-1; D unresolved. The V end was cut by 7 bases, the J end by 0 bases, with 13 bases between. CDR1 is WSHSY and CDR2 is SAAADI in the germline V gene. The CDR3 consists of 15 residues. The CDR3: CASTSPSSSYNEQFF. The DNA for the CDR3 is TGCGCCAGCACTAGTCCGAGTAGCTCCTACAATGAGCAGTTCTTC.

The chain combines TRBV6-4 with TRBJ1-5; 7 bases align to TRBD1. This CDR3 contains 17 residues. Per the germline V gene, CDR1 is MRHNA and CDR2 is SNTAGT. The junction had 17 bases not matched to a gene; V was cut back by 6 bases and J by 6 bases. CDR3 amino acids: CASSAPARQGRRQPQHF. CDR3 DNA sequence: TGTGCCAGCAGCGCCCCAGCAAGACAGGGACGACGTCAGCCCCAGCATTTT.

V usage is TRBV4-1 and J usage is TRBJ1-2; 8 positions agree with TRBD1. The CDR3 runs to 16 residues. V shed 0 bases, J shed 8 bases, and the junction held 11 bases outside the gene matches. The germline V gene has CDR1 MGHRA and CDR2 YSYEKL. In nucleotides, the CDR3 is TGCGCCAGCAGCCAAGATTCGGACAGGGAGGCGTTCGGCTACACCTTC. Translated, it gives CASSQDSDREAFGYTF.

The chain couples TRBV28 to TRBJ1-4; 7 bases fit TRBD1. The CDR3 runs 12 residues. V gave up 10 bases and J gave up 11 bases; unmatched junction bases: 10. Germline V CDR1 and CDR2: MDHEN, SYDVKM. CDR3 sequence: CATQKGGPKLFF. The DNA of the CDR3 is TGTGCCACCCAGAAAGGGGGCCCGAAACTGTTTTTT.

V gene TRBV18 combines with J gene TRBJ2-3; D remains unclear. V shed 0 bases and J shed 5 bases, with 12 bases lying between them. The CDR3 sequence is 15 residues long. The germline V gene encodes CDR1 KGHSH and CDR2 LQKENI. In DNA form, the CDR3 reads TGTGCCAGCTCACCACCGAACGGTTCCAGAGATACGCAGTATTTT. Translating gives CASSPPNGSRDTQYF.

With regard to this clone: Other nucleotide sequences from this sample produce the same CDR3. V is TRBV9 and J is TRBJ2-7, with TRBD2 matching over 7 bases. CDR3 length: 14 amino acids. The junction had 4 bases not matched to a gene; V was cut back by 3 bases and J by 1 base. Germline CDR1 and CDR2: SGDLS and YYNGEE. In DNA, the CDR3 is TGTGCCAGCAGCGCGGGAGGCAGTTCCTACGAGCAGTACTTC. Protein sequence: CASSAGGSSYEQYF.

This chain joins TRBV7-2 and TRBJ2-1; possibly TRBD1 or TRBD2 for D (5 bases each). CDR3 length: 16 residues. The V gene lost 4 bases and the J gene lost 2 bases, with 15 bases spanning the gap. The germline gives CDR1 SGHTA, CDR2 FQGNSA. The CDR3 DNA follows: TGTGCCAGCAGCTATGGGACGGGTGGGACCTACAATGAGCAGTTCTTC. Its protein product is CASSYGTGGTYNEQFF.

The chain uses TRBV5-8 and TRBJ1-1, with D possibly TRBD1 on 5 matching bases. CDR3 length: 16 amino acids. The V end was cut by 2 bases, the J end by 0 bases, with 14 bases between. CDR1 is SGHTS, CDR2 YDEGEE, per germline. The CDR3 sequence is CASSFSGSLMNTEAFF. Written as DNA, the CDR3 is TGTGCCAGCAGCTTTTCAGGGTCCTTAATGAACACTGAAGCTTTCTTT.

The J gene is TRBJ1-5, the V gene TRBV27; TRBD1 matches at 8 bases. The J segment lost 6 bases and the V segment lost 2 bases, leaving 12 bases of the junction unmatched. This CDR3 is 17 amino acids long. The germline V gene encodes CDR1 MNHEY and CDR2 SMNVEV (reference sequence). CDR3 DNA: TGTGCCAGCAGTTTAAATTGGGCGAACAGGGGGTTTCAGCCCCAGCATTTT. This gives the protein CASSLNWANRGFQPQHF.

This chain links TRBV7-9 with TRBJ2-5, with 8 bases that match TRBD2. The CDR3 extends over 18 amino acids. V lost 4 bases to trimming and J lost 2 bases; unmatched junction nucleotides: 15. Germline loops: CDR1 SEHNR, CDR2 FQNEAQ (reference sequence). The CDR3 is CASSSREGVVLNQETQYF. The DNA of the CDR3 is TGTGCCAGCAGCTCCCGGGAGGGGGTTGTTCTTAATCAAGAGACCCAGTACTTC. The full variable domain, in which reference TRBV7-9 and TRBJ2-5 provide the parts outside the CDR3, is DTGVSQNPRHKITKRGQNVTFRCDPISEHNRLYWYRQTLGQGPEFLTYFQNEAQLEKSRLLSDRFSAERPKGSFSTLEIQRTEQGDSAMYLCASSSREGVVLNQETQYFGPGTRLLVL.

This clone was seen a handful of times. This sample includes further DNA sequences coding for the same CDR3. CDR3 nucleotides: TGTGCCTGGGGCAGGAACACTGAAGCTTTCTTT. Translating gives CAWGRNTEAFF. The gene calls are TRBV30 and TRBJ1-1; D is unresolved. The length of the CDR3 is 11 residues. Trimming took 5 bases from V and 1 from J, leaving 5 bases between them. Germline V lookup: CDR1 GTSNPN, CDR2 SVGIG (reference sequence). Using reference TRBV30 and TRBJ1-1 for the parts outside the CDR3, the full variable domain is SQTIHQWPATLVQPVGSPLSLECTVEGTSNPNLYWYRQAAGRGLQLLFYSVGIGQISSEVPQNLSASRPQDRQFILSSKKLLLSDSGFYLCAWGRNTEAFFGQGTRLTVV.

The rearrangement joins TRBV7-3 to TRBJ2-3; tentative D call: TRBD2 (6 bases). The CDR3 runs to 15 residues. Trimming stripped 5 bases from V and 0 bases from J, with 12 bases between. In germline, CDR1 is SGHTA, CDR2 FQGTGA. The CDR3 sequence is CASSKGLSSTDTQYF. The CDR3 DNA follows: TGTGCCAGCAGCAAGGGACTGTCTAGCACAGATACGCAGTATTTT.

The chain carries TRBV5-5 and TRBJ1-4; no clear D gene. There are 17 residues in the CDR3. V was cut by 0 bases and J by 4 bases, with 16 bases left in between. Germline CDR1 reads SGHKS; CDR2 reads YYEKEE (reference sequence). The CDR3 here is CASSLALSGSLNEKLFF. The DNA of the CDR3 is TGTGCCAGCAGCTTGGCCTTGAGTGGCAGCCTTAATGAAAAACTGTTTTTT.

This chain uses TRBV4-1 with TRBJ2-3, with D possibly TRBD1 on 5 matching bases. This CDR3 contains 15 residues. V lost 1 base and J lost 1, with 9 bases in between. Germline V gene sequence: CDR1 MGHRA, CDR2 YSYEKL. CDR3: CASSQVLGGTDTQYF. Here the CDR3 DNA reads TGCGCCAGCAGCCAAGTTCTAGGGGGCACAGATACGCAGTATTTT.

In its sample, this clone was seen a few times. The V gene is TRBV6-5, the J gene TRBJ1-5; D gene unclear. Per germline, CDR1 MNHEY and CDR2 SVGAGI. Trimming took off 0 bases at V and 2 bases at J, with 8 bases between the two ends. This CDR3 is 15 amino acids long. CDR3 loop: CASSYSGSGNQPQHF. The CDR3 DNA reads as TGTGCCAGCAGTTACTCGGGGTCGGGCAATCAGCCCCAGCATTTT.

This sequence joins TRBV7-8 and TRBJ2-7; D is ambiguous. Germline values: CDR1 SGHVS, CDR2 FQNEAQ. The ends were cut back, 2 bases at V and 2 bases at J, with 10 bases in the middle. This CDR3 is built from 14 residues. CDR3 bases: TGTGCCAGCAGCTTAAGGCCCGGAACCTACGAGCAGTACTTC. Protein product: CASSLRPGTYEQYF.

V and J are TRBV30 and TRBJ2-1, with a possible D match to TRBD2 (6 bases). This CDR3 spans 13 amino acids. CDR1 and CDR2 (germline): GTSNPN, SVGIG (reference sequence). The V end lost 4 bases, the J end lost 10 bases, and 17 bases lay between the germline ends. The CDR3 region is CAWNSGRREEQFF. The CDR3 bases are TGTGCCTGGAATTCGGGGAGGAGGGAGGAGCAGTTCTTC.

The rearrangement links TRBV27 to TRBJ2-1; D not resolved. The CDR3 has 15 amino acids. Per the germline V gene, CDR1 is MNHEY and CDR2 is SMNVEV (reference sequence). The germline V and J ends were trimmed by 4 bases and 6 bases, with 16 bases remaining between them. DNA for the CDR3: TGTGCCAGCAGTTCAATTCCGGTTAGGACCAATGAGCAGTTCTTC. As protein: CASSSIPVRTNEQFF.

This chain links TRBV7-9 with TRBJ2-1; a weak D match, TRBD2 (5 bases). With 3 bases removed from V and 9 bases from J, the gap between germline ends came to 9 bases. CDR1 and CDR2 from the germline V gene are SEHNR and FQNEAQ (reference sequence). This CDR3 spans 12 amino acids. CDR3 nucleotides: TGTGCCAGCAGCTTGCCGGGGATTGAGCAGTTCTTC. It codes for CASSLPGIEQFF.

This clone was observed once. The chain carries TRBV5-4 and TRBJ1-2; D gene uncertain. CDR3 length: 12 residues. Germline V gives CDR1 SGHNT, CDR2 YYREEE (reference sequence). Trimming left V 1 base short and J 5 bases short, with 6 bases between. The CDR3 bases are TGTGCCAGCAGCTTGACAGAGTATGGCTACACCTTC. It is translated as CASSLTEYGYTF.